Shown below are 5 T cell receptor beta chains from a single sample sequenced in a study of CD8 T cells in ankylosing spondylitis. TCRdb reprocessed the 5' RACE reads via MiXCR and lists one record per CDR3 protein. Here the sample spans around 300,000 distinct CDR3 sequences, 11% being singletons. The sequencing input was blood, either unsorted or a sorted T cell fraction (not recorded which). The receptors were gathered from a female donor with ankylosing spondylitis or in good health (not recorded which).

This clonotype was detected many times. This chain links TRBV20-1 with TRBJ2-7; 9 bases align to TRBD2. The CDR3 extends over 13 amino acids. The germline CDR1 and CDR2 sequences are DFQATT and SNEGSKA (reference sequence). The V and J ends lost 5 bases and 4 bases, in that order; junction bases with no gene match: 6. The CDR3 DNA is TGCAGTGCTGGCTATCTAGCGGGGTACGAGCAGTACTTC. Residues: CSAGYLAGYEQYF.

This clonotype showed up many times. The chain carries TRBV20-1 and TRBJ1-2; 10 nucleotides agree with TRBD1. Trimming cost V 5 bases and J 6 bases; bases outside gene matches: 6. This CDR3 region has 13 residues. Germline V gene sequence: CDR1 DFQATT, CDR2 SNEGSKA (reference sequence). The CDR3 nucleotides read TGCAGTGCTTACGACAGGGGGCGCGATGGCTACACCTTC. This sequence encodes CSAYDRGRDGYTF.

Ten or more counts support this clonotype. This chain connects TRBV20-1 to TRBJ1-6; D is unresolved. The length of the CDR3 is 14 residues. CDR1 DFQATT and CDR2 SNEGSKA come from the germline V gene (reference sequence). The V end lost 3 bases, the J end lost 4 bases, and 10 bases lay between the germline ends. This chain's CDR3 is CSASSQYYNSPLHF. In DNA, the CDR3 is TGCAGTGCTAGCAGCCAGTATTATAATTCACCCCTCCACTTT.

This clonotype was detected ten times or more. The chain recombines TRBV12-3 or TRBV12-4 with TRBJ2-4; TRBD1 matches 8 bases. The CDR3 consists of 15 residues. V lost 6 bases and J lost 3; bases outside the gene matches: 7. The CDR3 DNA reads TGTGCCAGCAGCTCGGACAGGGTTGGCAAAAACATTCAGTACTTC. Encoded protein: CASSSDRVGKNIQYF.

This clonotype was seen more than once but under ten times. The V gene is TRBV5-6, the J gene TRBJ2-3; weak D call: TRBD2 (6 bases). This CDR3 is built from 14 residues. V was pared by 4 bases and J by 8 bases, with 17 bases between. Germline V CDR1 and CDR2: SGHDT, YYEEEE. CDR3 protein: CASSRRDTRATQYF. The CDR3 bases are TGTGCCAGCAGCCGGCGGGATACGCGTGCTACGCAGTATTTT.